The 11 T cell receptor beta chains reported below all come from one sample, sequenced in a study of cytomegalovirus exposure and HLA in healthy donors. The PCR was carried out with 60 Vbeta primers and 13 Jbeta primers. The data were produced by immunoSEQ multiplex PCR, yet TCRdb's version contains in-frame clones alone and is incomplete. The sample carries 200,000 to 250,000 clones, approximately 83% recorded once. Input material: PBMCs. The receptors come from a boy aged 2 to 10 in good health and CMV-seronegative.

The V and J genes are TRBV5-4 and TRBJ2-7; 7 bases line up with TRBD1. J lost 3 bases, V lost 4 bases, and 4 bases had no gene match. Germline V gene lookup returns CDR1 SGHNT and CDR2 YYREEE (reference sequence). There are 13 residues in the CDR3. CDR3 DNA: TGTGCCAGCAGCATGGGACAGTACTACGAGCAGTACTTC. Translating it yields CASSMGQYYEQYF.

This chain links TRBV27 with TRBJ1-5; D ambiguous. This CDR3 has 14 amino acids. V was shortened by 11 bases and J by 5 bases, with 19 bases between the two germline ends. The germline V gene has CDR1 MNHEY and CDR2 SMNVEV (reference sequence). The DNA of the CDR3 is TGTGCCCCCCAAAGTATCAGGCGCTATCAGCCCCAGCATTTT. Its protein is CAPQSIRRYQPQHF.

V and J are TRBV2 and TRBJ1-4; D is ambiguous. V gave up 7 bases and J gave up 2 bases, with 11 bases separating them. The CDR3 sequence is 14 residues long. Germline V gene lookup returns CDR1 SNHLY and CDR2 FYNNEI. As DNA, the CDR3 is TGTGCCAGCATATTTAGAGCGACTAATGAAAAACTGTTTTTT. It is translated as CASIFRATNEKLFF.

This clone was seen only once. The rearrangement joins TRBV11-2 to TRBJ2-3; TRBD2 agrees at 11 bases. The CDR3 sequence is 15 residues long. Germline-derived CDR1 and CDR2 are SGHAT and FQNNGV. Trimming took 4 bases from V and 3 from J; bases not matched to a gene: 3. The chain's CDR3 is CASSYSGGATDTQYF. DNA of the CDR3: TGTGCCAGCAGCTATAGCGGGGGGGCTACAGATACGCAGTATTTT.

The chain has TRBV9 and TRBJ1-1; D is possibly TRBD1 (5 bases). The CDR3 has 17 amino acids. The germline V and J ends were trimmed by 3 bases and 0 bases, with 18 bases remaining between them. Germline V gene lookup returns CDR1 SGDLS and CDR2 YYNGEE. The CDR3 coding sequence is TGTGCCAGCAGCGCACACGAGACAGTACCCATGAACACTGAAGCTTTCTTT. It specifies CASSAHETVPMNTEAFF.

The chain carries TRBV6-6 and TRBJ1-4, with D unclear. The CDR3 is 15 residues long. Germline lookup yields CDR1 MNHNY and CDR2 SVGAGI (reference sequence). V dropped 4 bases and J dropped 2 bases, with 11 bases sitting between them. The DNA for the CDR3 is TGTGCCAGCAGTTGGGAAGCGGGGACTAATGAAAAACTGTTTTTT. Translated: CASSWEAGTNEKLFF.

The gene calls are TRBV6-5 and TRBJ2-2; D is possibly TRBD1 (5 bases). In germline, CDR1 is MNHEY, CDR2 SVGAGI. Trimming stripped 4 bases from V and 1 base from J, with 13 bases between. The CDR3 contains 16 residues. CDR3 amino acids: CASSSKGAWNTGELFF. Here the CDR3 DNA reads TGTGCCAGCAGTTCCAAAGGGGCATGGAACACCGGGGAGCTGTTTTTT.

The V and J genes are TRBV19 and TRBJ2-1, with 10 bases identical to TRBD2. The V and J ends lost 6 bases and 4 bases, in that order; junction bases with no gene match: 6. The CDR3 is 15 residues long. The germline CDR1 and CDR2 sequences are LNHDA and SQIVND (reference sequence). The CDR3 nucleotides read TGTGCCAGTAGCCTTAGCGGGGGGAAATACAATGAGCAGTTCTTC. Protein product: CASSLSGGKYNEQFF. Together with reference TRBV19 and TRBJ2-1, the CDR3 gives the full variable domain: DGGITQSPKYLFRKEGQNVTLSCEQNLNHDAMYWYRQDPGQGLRLIYYSQIVNDFQKGDIAEGYSVSREKKESFPLTVTSAQKNPTAFYLCASSLSGGKYNEQFFGPGTRLTVL.

The chain employs TRBV19 and TRBJ1-1, with D possibly TRBD1 on 5 matching bases. Germline CDR1 and CDR2: LNHDA and SQIVND (reference sequence). CDR3 length equals 15 residues. Trimming cost V 5 bases and J 5 bases, with 18 bases left between them. DNA of the CDR3: TGTGCCAGTAGTCTTGATGTCGGGGGGAGGACTGAAGCTTTCTTT. This translates into CASSLDVGGRTEAFF. The full variable domain, rest sourced from reference TRBV19 and TRBJ1-1, is DGGITQSPKYLFRKEGQNVTLSCEQNLNHDAMYWYRQDPGQGLRLIYYSQIVNDFQKGDIAEGYSVSREKKESFPLTVTSAQKNPTAFYLCASSLDVGGRTEAFFGQGTRLTVV.

This clone was observed once. The rearrangement uses TRBV9 and TRBJ2-5, with 8 bases identical to TRBD1. The J segment lost 3 bases and the V segment lost 4 bases, leaving 5 bases of the junction unmatched. Germline CDR1 is SGDLS and CDR2 is YYNGEE. The length of the CDR3 is 14 residues. The CDR3 nucleotides are TGTGCCAGCAGCCCAGGGGGCAGGGAAGAGACCCAGTACTTC. Translation gives CASSPGGREETQYF. Variable domain in full (rest from reference TRBV9 and TRBJ2-5): DSGVTQTPKHLITATGQRVTLRCSPRSGDLSVYWYQQSLDQGLQFLIQYYNGEERAKGNILERFSAQQFPDLHSELNLSSLELGDSALYFCASSPGGREETQYFGPGTRLLVL.

This chain joins TRBV13 and TRBJ2-2; 9 bases are a match to TRBD1. Germline V CDR1 and CDR2: PRHDT, FYEKMQ (reference sequence). V shed 5 bases and J 0 bases; nucleotides not matched to a gene: 10. This CDR3 comprises 18 residues. The chain's CDR3 is CASSTGTGSKSNTGELFF. Here the CDR3 DNA reads TGTGCCAGCAGCACCGGGACAGGGAGTAAATCGAACACCGGGGAGCTGTTTTTT.